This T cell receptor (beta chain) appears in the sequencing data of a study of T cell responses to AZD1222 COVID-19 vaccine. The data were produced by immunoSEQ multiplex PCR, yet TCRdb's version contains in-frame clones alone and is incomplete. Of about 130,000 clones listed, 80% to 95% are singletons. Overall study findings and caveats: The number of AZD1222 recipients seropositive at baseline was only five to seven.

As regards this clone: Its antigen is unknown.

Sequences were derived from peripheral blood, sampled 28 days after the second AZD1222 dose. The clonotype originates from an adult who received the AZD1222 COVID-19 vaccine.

CDR3 DNA: TGTGCCACCCTGACTAGCGGGGGGGCAGATACGCAGTATTTT. Translation: CATLTSGGADTQYF. The chain combines TRBV10-3 with TRBJ2-3; 14 bases are shared with TRBD2. The CDR3 contains 14 residues. CDR1 is ENHRY, CDR2 SYGVKD, per germline. V shed 10 bases, J shed 4 bases, and the junction held 4 bases outside the gene matches.